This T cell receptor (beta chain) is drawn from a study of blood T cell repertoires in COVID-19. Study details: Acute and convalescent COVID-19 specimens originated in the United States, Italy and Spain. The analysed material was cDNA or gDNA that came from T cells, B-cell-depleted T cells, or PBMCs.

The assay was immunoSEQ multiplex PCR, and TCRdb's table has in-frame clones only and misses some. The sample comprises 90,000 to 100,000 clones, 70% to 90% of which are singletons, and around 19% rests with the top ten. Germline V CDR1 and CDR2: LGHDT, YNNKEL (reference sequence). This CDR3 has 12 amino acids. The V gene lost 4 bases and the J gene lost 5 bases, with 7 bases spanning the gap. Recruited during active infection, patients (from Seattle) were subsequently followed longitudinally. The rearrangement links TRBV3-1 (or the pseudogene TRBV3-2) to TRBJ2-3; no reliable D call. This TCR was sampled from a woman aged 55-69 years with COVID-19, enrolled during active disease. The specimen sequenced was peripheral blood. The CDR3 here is CASSLFRDTQYF. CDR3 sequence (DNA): TGTGCCAGCAGCCTTTTCAGAGATACGCAGTATTTT.